Each of the 18 T cell receptor beta chains below was sequenced from the same sample in a study of Ad26.COV2.S vaccination and SARS-CoV-2 variants. Treatment meaning: about 20 received Ad26.COV2.S at low or high dose, single or two shots; several received placebo; per-sample allocation not given. Repertoires come from day 63 after the first vaccine or placebo injection. Assay used: immunoSEQ multiplex PCR; TCRdb lists only in-frame clones, some missing. The sample has a few hundred thousand clones, roughly 87% seen once; the top ten hold more than 3.5%. Specimen: peripheral blood, collected in a trial of Ad26.COV2.S vaccine versus placebo. The origin of the receptors is a person between 18 and 65 years old who received the Ad26.COV2.S COVID-19 vaccine or a placebo.

The V call is TRBV7-9, the J call TRBJ2-7, with D uncertain. CDR1 is SEHNR, CDR2 FQNEAQ, per germline (reference sequence). With 5 bases removed from V and 2 bases from J, the gap between germline ends came to 16 bases. The CDR3 loop spans 15 amino acids. CDR3 nucleotide sequence: TGTGCCAGCAGCCCTAACACGATACCAACCTACGAGCAGTACTTC. It is translated as CASSPNTIPTYEQYF.

J is TRBJ2-2 and V is TRBV7-2; D may be TRBD1 (6 bases). The CDR3 is made up of 15 amino acids. Trimming pared 5 bases from V and 1 base from J, leaving 11 bases between. The germline gives CDR1 SGHTA, CDR2 FQGNSA. CDR3 coding DNA: TGTGCCAGCAGCATTGGACAGTTGAACACCGGGGAGCTGTTTTTT. Its translation is CASSIGQLNTGELFF.

The V gene is TRBV27, the J gene TRBJ2-3; TRBD1 is a possible D gene (5 bases). The CDR3 is 19 amino acids. V lost 3 bases, J lost 0 bases, and 22 bases lay in between. Germline V gene lookup returns CDR1 MNHEY and CDR2 SMNVEV (reference sequence). The CDR3 is CASSFSWGGRRASTDTQYF. The CDR3 DNA reads as TGTGCCAGCAGTTTCTCTTGGGGCGGAAGAAGAGCTAGCACAGATACGCAGTATTTT.

A single count supports this clone. The chain carries TRBV4-1 and TRBJ2-3; 14 bases are shared with TRBD2. V gave up 4 bases and J gave up 3 bases; unmatched junction bases: 9. The CDR3 is 18 residues long. Germline V CDR1 and CDR2: MGHRA, YSYEKL. The CDR3 spells CASSLDKGLAGETDTQYF. The CDR3 nucleotides read TGCGCCAGCAGCCTAGACAAGGGACTAGCGGGAGAAACAGATACGCAGTATTTT.

This chain links TRBV27 with TRBJ2-7; TRBD2 aligns across 8 bases. The junction had 5 bases not matched to a gene; V was cut back by 5 bases and J by 5 bases. Germline-derived CDR1 and CDR2 are MNHEY and SMNVEV (reference sequence). CDR3 size: 13 residues. For the CDR3, the DNA is TGTGCCAGCAGTCGACCGGGAGGGGACGAGCAGTACTTC. It specifies CASSRPGGDEQYF.

V and J are TRBV7-9 and TRBJ2-3; a weak D match, TRBD2 (6 bases). This CDR3 spans 14 amino acids. V was cut by 4 bases and J by 2 bases, with 10 bases left in between. From germline, CDR1 is SEHNR and CDR2 FQNEAQ (reference sequence). The CDR3 is CASSYRGTTDTQYF. In DNA form, the CDR3 reads TGTGCCAGCAGCTACCGGGGGACCACAGATACGCAGTATTTT.

The chain joins TRBV27 to TRBJ2-2; the D is unclear. Trimming removed 5 bases at V and 0 bases at J, with 16 bases between. This CDR3 has 17 amino acids. The germline V gene has CDR1 MNHEY and CDR2 SMNVEV (reference sequence). CDR3 in DNA: TGTGCCAGCAGTCTACGTCCCTACAGAGCGAACACCGGGGAGCTGTTTTTT. Translated: CASSLRPYRANTGELFF.

The J gene is TRBJ2-7, the V gene TRBV4-3; 10 bases agree with TRBD1. The CDR3 extends over 15 amino acids. Looked up from germline, CDR1 is LGHNA and CDR2 is YSLEER. J was trimmed by 4 bases and V by 6 bases; bases with no gene match: 9. Here the CDR3 reads CASSISGQGIYEQYF. The CDR3 nucleotides are TGCGCCAGCAGTATATCGGGACAGGGGATATACGAGCAGTACTTC.

This clone appeared a single time. The V gene is TRBV5-3, the J gene TRBJ2-7; D is undetermined. TRBV5-3 is an open reading frame whose function is uncertain. This CDR3 comprises 11 residues. V was trimmed by 0 bases and J by 2 bases, leaving 0 bases between them. CDR3 DNA sequence: TGTGCCAGAAGCTTGGCCTACGAGCAGTACTTC. This translates into CARSLAYEQYF.

The chain is built from TRBV30 and TRBJ2-3; TRBD2 matches at 13 bases. Germline values: CDR1 GTSNPN, CDR2 SVGIG (reference sequence). Germline trimming cut 0 bases from V and 1 base from J; bases unmatched to any gene: 10. The CDR3 loop spans 19 amino acids. DNA of the CDR3: TGTGCCTGGAGTGTACGAGGGGGACTAGCGGGACTCTGCACAGATACGCAGTATTTT. Translated, it gives CAWSVRGGLAGLCTDTQYF.

The rearrangement links TRBV6-5 to TRBJ1-5; D perhaps matches TRBD1 (5 bases). CDR1 MNHEY and CDR2 SVGAGI come from the germline V gene. V was cut by 6 bases and J by 12 bases, with 12 bases left in between. The CDR3 consists of 11 residues. The CDR3 region has the DNA TGTGCCAGCAGGGGGGAGGGACGCCAGCATTTT. It yields the protein CASRGEGRQHF.

This chain joins TRBV3-1 (or the pseudogene TRBV3-2) and TRBJ2-7; tentatively, D is TRBD2 (5 bases). This CDR3 contains 16 residues. Germline values: CDR1 LGHDT, CDR2 YNNKEL (reference sequence). Trimming took 3 bases from V and 3 from J, leaving 18 bases between them. The CDR3 coding sequence is TGTGCCAGCAGCCACCCACGGGAAAACGGATTCTACGAGCAGTACTTC. Translating gives CASSHPRENGFYEQYF.

The chain has TRBV19 and TRBJ2-7, with unresolved D. V was cut by 3 bases and J by 2 bases, with 8 bases left in between. CDR3 length: 13 residues. The germline V gene encodes CDR1 LNHDA and CDR2 SQIVND (reference sequence). This CDR3 reads CASSIQEAYEQYF. CDR3 in DNA: TGTGCCAGTAGTATCCAGGAAGCCTACGAGCAGTACTTC.

This chain joins TRBV7-2 and TRBJ2-5; 7 nucleotides line up with TRBD1. Germline trimming cut 4 bases from V and 5 bases from J; bases unmatched to any gene: 4. This CDR3 has 13 residues. In germline, CDR1 is SGHTA, CDR2 FQGNSA. DNA for the CDR3: TGTGCCAGCAGCTCCCAACAGGGGGAGACCCAGTACTTC. Amino acid sequence: CASSSQQGETQYF.

The V and J genes are TRBV9 and TRBJ1-6; D is possibly TRBD1 (5 bases). The CDR3 consists of 14 residues. Trimming left V 3 bases short and J 16 bases short, with 20 bases between. The germline gives CDR1 SGDLS, CDR2 YYNGEE. The CDR3: CASSARPIMGPLHF. In nucleotides, the CDR3 is TGTGCCAGCAGCGCAAGGCCCATTATGGGACCACTCCACTTT.

The chain couples TRBV19 to TRBJ1-1; 9 nucleotides match TRBD1. The CDR3 has 13 residues. After removal of 5 bases from V and 7 bases from J, the junction contained 5 bases not matched to a gene. In germline, CDR1 is LNHDA, CDR2 SQIVND (reference sequence). CDR3 loop: CASSLQGQGEAFF. DNA of the CDR3: TGTGCCAGTAGTCTCCAGGGACAGGGTGAAGCTTTCTTT.

The chain employs TRBV19 and TRBJ1-1; D perhaps matches TRBD1 (5 bases). The germline V gene has CDR1 LNHDA and CDR2 SQIVND (reference sequence). V gave up 3 bases and J gave up 2 bases, with 19 bases separating them. The CDR3 extends over 17 amino acids. CDR3 sequence (DNA): TGTGCCAGTAGTATTGGTTTTCTCGACAGACTTAACACTGAAGCTTTCTTT. This encodes CASSIGFLDRLNTEAFF.

Here the CDR3 reads CASSYRAENTGELFF. The CDR3 DNA follows: TGTGCCAGCAGTTATAGGGCCGAAAACACCGGGGAGCTGTTTTTT. V gene TRBV6-5 combines with J gene TRBJ2-2; D not resolved. The CDR3 sequence is 15 residues long. V lost 3 bases to trimming and J lost 2 bases, with 10 bases between them. Germline CDR1 MNHEY, CDR2 SVGAGI.